The text below deals with one T cell receptor beta chain. What it binds is unknown. The sample belongs to a study of OX40 agonist ivuxolimab in advanced cancers. Background on the study: Patients enrolled in dose escalation were diagnosed with hepatocellular carcinoma, melanoma, renal cell or head and neck cancer.

Germline assignment: CDR1 SGHRS and CDR2 YFSETQ. V lost 2 bases and J lost 6; bases outside the gene matches: 11. The CDR3 is 17 amino acids. Notes on the study in general: On average, CD8+ T cells showed a greater number of expanded clones than CD4+.

Drawing of blood for sampling happened at baseline, at cycle 4 day 1, and at cycle 7 day 1. Produced via immunoSEQ multiplex PCR; TCRdb's table is partial and in-frame only. This table holds about 100,000 clones, over 75% found once. The material was CD4+ or CD8+ T cells sorted from blood, obtained in a trial of the OX40 agonist ivuxolimab. The chain carries TRBV5-1 and TRBJ2-7, with TRBD2 matching over 13 bases. This clonotype was sampled from an adult with an advanced solid tumor such as melanoma, head and neck, liver or kidney cancer. CDR3 DNA sequence: TGCGCCAGCAGCTTTAGCGGGACTAGCGGGATCAAGGGCGAGCAGTACTTC. Translated, it gives CASSFSGTSGIKGEQYF.